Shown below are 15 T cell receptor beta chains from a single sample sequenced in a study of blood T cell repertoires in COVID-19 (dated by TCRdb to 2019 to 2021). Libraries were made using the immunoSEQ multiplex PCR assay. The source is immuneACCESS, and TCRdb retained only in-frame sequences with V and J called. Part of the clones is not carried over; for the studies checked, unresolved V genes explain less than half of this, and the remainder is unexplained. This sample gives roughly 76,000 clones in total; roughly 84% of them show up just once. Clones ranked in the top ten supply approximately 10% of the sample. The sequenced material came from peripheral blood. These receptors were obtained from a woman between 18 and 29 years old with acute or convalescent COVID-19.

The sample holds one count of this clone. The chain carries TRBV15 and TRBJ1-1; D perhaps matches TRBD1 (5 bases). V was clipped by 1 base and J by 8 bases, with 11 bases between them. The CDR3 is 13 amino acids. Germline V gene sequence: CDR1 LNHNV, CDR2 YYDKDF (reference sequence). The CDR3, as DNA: TGTGCCACCAGCAGAGGCAGGGCCGACGAAGCTTTCTTT. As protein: CATSRGRADEAFF. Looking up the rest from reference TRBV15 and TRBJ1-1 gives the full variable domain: DAMVIQNPRYQVTQFGKPVTLSCSQTLNHNVMYWYQQKSSQAPKLLFHYYDKDFNNEADTPDNFQSRRPNTSFCFLDIRSPGLGDTAMYLCATSRGRADEAFFGQGTRLTVV.

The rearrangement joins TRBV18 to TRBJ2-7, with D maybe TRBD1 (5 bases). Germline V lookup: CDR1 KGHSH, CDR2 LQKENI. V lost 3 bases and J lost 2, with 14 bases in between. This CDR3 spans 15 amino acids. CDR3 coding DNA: TGTGCCAGCTCACCGGAGCGAACAGGCGCCTACGAGCAGTACTTC. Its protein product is CASSPERTGAYEQYF.

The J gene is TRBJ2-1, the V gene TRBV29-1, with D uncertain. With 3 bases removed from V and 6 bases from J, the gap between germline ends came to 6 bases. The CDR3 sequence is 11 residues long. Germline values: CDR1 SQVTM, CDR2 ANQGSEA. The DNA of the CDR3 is TGCAGCGTTGACCTTATCAATGAGCAGTTCTTC. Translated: CSVDLINEQFF.

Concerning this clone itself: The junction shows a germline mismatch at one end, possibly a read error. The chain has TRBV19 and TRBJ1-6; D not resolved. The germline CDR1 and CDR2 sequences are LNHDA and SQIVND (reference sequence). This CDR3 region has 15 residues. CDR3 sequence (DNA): TGTGCCAGTAGTGTAGACACGGGGAATAATTCACCCCTCCACTTT. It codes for CASSVDTGNNSPLHF.

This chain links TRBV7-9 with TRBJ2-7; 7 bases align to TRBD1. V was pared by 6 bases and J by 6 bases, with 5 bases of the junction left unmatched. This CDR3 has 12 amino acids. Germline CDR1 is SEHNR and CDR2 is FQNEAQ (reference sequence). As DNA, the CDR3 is TGTGCCAGCAGTTCCCCAGGGGGCGAGCAGTACTTC. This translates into CASSSPGGEQYF. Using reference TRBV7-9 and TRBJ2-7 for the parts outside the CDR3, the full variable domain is DTGVSQNPRHKITKRGQNVTFRCDPISEHNRLYWYRQTLGQGPEFLTYFQNEAQLEKSRLLSDRFSAERPKGSFSTLEIQRTEQGDSAMYLCASSSPGGEQYFGPGTRLTVT.

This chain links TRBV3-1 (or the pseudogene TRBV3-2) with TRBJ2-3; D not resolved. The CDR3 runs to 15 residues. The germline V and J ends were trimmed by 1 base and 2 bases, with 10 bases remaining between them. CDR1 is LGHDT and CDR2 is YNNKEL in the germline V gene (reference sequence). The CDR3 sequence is CASSQVGRPTDTQYF. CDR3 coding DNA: TGTGCCAGCAGCCAAGTTGGCAGGCCCACAGATACGCAGTATTTT.

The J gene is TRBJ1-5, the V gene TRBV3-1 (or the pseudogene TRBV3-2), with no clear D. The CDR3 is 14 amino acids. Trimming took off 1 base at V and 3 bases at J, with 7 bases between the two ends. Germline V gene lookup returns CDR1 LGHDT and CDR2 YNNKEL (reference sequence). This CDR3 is CASSQAADNQPQHF. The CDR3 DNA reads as TGTGCCAGCAGCCAAGCCGCGGACAATCAGCCCCAGCATTTT.

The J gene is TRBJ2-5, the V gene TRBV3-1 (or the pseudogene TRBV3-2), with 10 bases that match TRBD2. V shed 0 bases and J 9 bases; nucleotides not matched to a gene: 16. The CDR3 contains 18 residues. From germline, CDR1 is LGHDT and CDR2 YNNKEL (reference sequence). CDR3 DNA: TGTGCCAGCAGCCAAGATATTGATACTAGCGGGGCAGGCTTGTCCCAGTACTTC. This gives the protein CASSQDIDTSGAGLSQYF.

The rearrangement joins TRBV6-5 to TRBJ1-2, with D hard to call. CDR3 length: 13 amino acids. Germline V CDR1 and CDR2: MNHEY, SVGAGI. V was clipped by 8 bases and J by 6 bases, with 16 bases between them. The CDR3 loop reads CASSPGSRHGYTF. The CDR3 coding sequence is TGTGCCAGCTCTCCCGGGAGCCGTCATGGCTACACCTTC.

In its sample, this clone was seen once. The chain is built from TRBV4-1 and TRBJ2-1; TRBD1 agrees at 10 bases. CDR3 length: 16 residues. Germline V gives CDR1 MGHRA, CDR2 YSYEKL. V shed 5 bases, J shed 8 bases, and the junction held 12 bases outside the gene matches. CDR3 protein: CASSWLGTGESDEQFF. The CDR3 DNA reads TGCGCCAGCAGCTGGCTCGGGACAGGGGAGAGCGATGAGCAGTTCTTC.

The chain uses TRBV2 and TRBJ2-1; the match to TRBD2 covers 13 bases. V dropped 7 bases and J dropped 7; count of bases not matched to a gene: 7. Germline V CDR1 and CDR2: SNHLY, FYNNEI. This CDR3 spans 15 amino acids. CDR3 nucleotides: TGTGCCAGCATCCAGGGGACTAGCGGGACTAATGAGCAGTTCTTC. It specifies CASIQGTSGTNEQFF.

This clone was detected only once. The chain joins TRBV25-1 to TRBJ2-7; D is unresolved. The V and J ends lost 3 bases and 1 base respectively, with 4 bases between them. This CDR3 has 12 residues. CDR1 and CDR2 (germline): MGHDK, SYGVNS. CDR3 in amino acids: CASSDPSYEQYF. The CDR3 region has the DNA TGTGCCAGCAGTGACCCTTCCTACGAGCAGTACTTC.

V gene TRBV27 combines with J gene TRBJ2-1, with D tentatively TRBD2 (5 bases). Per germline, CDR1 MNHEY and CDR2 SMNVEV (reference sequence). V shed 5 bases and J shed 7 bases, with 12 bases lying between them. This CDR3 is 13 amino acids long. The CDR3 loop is CASSPGLGNEQFF. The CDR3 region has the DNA TGTGCCAGCAGTCCCGGACTTGGTAATGAGCAGTTCTTC.

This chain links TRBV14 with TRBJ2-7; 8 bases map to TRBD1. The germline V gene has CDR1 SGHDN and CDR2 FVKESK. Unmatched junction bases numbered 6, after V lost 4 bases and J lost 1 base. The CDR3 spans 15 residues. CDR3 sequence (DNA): TGTGCCAGCAGCCCTCTAGACAGGGGATCCTACGAGCAGTACTTC. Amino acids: CASSPLDRGSYEQYF.

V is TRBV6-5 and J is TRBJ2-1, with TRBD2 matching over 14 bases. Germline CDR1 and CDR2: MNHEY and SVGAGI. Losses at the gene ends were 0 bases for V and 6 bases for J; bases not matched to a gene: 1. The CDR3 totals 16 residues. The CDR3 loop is CASSYSGLAGANEQFF. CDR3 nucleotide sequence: TGTGCCAGCAGTTACTCGGGACTAGCGGGAGCCAATGAGCAGTTCTTC.